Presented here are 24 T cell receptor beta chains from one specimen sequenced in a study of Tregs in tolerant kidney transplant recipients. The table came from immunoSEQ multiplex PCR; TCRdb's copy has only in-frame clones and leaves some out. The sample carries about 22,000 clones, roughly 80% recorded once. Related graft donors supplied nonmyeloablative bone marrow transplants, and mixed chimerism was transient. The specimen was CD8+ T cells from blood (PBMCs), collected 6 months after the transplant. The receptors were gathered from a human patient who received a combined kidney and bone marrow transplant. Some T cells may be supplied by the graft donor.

The DNA of the CDR3 is TGTGCCAGCACGGGGCCAGGACAGGTGGGGAACATTCAGTACTTC. This sequence encodes CASTGPGQVGNIQYF. This chain links TRBV2 with TRBJ2-4, with 7 bases matching TRBD1. The CDR3 totals 15 residues. The V gene end was trimmed by 7 bases and the J gene end by 7 bases; junction bases not matched to a gene: 13. Germline V lookup: CDR1 SNHLY, CDR2 FYNNEI.

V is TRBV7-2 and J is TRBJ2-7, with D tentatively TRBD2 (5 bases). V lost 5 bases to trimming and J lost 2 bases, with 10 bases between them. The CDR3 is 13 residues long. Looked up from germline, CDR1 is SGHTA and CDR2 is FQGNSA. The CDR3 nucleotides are TGTGCCAGCAGCCCGGACTTGACCTACGAGCAGTACTTC. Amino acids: CASSPDLTYEQYF.

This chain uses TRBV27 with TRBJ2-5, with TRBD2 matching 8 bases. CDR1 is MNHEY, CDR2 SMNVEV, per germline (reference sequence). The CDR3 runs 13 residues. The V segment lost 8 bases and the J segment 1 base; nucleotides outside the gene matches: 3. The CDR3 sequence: CASQSGGQETQYF. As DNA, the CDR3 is TGTGCCAGCCAGAGCGGGGGCCAAGAGACCCAGTACTTC.

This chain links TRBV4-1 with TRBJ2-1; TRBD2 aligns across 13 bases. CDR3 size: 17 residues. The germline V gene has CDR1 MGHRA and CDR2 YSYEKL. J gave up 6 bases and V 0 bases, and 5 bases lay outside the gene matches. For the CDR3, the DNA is TGCGCCAGCAGCCAAGAACTAGCGGGGGGGCTCTCCAATGAGCAGTTCTTC. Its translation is CASSQELAGGLSNEQFF.

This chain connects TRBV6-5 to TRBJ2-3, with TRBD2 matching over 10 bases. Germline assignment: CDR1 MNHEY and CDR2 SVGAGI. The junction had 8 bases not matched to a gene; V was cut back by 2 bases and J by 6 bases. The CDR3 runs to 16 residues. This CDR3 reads CASSYTLAGGSDTQYF. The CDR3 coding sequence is TGTGCCAGCAGTTACACATTAGCGGGAGGATCGGATACGCAGTATTTT.

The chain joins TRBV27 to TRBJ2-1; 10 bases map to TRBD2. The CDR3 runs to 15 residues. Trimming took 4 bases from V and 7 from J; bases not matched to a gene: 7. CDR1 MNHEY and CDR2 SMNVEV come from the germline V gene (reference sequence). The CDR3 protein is CASSSLLAGVNEQFF. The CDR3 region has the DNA TGTGCCAGCAGTTCCCTCCTAGCGGGAGTAAATGAGCAGTTCTTC.

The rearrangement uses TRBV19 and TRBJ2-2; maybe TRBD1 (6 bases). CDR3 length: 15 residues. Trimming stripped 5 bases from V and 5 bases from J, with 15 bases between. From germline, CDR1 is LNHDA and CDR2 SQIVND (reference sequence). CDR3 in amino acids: CASSFGTRSTGELFF. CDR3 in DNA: TGTGCCAGTAGTTTCGGGACACGAAGTACCGGGGAGCTGTTTTTT.

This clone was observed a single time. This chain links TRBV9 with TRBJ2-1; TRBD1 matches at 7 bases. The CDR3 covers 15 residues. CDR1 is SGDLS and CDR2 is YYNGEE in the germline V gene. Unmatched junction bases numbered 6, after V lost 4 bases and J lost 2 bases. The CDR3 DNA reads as TGTGCCAGCAGCTTCGGGACAGCAGCCTACAATGAGCAGTTCTTC. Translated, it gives CASSFGTAAYNEQFF.

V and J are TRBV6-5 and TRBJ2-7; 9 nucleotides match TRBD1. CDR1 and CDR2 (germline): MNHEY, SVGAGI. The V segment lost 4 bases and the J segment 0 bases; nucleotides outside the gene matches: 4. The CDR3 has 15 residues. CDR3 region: CASSFRDRASYEQYF. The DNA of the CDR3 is TGTGCCAGCAGTTTCCGGGACAGGGCCTCCTACGAGCAGTACTTC.

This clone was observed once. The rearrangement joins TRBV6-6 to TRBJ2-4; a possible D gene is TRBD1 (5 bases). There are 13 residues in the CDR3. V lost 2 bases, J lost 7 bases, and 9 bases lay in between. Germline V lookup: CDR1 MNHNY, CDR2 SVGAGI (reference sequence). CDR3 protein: CASSYGAGNIQYF. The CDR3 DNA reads TGTGCCAGCAGTTACGGGGCCGGGAACATTCAGTACTTC.

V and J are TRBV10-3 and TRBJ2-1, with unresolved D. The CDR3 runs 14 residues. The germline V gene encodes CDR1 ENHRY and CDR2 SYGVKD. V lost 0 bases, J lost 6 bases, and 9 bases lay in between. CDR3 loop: CAISESKTGNEQFF. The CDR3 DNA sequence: TGTGCCATCAGTGAGTCCAAGACTGGCAATGAGCAGTTCTTC.

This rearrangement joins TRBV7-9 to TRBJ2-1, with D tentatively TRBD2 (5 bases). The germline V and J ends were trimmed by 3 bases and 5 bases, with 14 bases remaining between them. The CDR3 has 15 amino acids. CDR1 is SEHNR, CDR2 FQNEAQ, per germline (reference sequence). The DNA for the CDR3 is TGTGCCAGCAGCTTGTACGGAGGACTGAACAATGAGCAGTTCTTC. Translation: CASSLYGGLNNEQFF.

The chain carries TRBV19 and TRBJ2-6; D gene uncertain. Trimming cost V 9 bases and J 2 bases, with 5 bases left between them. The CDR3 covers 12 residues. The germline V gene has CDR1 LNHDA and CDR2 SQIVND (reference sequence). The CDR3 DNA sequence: TGTGCCAGCGTCGCTGGGGCCAACGTCCTGACTTTC. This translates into CASVAGANVLTF. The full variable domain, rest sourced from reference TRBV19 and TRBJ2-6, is DGGITQSPKYLFRKEGQNVTLSCEQNLNHDAMYWYRQDPGQGLRLIYYSQIVNDFQKGDIAEGYSVSREKKESFPLTVTSAQKNPTAFYLCASVAGANVLTFGAGSRLTVL.

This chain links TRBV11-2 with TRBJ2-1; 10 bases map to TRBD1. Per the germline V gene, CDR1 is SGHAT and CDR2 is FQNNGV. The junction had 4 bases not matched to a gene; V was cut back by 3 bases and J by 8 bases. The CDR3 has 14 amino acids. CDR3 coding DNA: TGTGCCAGCAGCTTTGGACAGGGGGTGGATGAGCAGTTCTTC. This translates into CASSFGQGVDEQFF.

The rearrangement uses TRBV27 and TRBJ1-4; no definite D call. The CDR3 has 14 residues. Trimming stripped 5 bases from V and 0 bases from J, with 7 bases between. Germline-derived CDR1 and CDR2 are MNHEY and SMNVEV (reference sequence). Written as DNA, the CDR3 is TGTGCCAGCAGTAGCGCTGCAACTAATGAAAAACTGTTTTTT. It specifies CASSSAATNEKLFF.

CDR3 bases: TGTGCCAGCAGCGTAATGGCGGGCTCCTACGAGCAGTACTTC. This gives the protein CASSVMAGSYEQYF. The rearrangement uses TRBV9 and TRBJ2-7; tentatively, D is TRBD2 (5 bases). Trimming took off 1 base at V and 0 bases at J, with 8 bases between the two ends. The germline gives CDR1 SGDLS, CDR2 YYNGEE. The CDR3 loop spans 14 amino acids.

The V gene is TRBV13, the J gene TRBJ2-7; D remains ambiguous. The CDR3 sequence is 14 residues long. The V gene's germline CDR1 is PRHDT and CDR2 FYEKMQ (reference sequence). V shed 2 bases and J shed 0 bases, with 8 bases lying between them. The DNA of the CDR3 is TGTGCCAGCAGCTTAATTTTAAACTCCTACGAGCAGTACTTC. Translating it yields CASSLILNSYEQYF.

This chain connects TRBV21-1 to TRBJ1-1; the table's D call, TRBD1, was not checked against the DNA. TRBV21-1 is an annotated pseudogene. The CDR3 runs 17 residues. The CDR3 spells CASSKEGRGAVNTEAFF. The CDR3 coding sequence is TGTGCCAGCAGCAAAGAAGGCAGGGGGGCTGTGAACACTGAAGCTTTCTTT.

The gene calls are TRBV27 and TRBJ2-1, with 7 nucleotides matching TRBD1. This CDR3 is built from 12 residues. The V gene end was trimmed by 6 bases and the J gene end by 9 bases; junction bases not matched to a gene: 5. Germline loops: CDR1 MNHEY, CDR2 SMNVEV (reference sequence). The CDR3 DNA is TGTGCCAGCAGGCAAAGGGGGCTTGAGCAGTTCTTC. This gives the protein CASRQRGLEQFF.

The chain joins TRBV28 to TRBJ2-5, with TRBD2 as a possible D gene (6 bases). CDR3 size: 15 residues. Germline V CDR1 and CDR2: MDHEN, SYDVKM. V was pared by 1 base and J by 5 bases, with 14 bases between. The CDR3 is CASSLLAEGRETQYF. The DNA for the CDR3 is TGTGCCAGCAGTTTATTGGCAGAAGGGAGGGAGACCCAGTACTTC. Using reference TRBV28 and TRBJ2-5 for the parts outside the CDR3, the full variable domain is DVKVTQSSRYLVKRTGEKVFLECVQDMDHENMFWYRQDPGLGLRLIYFSYDVKMKEKGDIPEGYSVSREKKERFSLILESASTNQTSMYLCASSLLAEGRETQYFGPGTRLLVL.

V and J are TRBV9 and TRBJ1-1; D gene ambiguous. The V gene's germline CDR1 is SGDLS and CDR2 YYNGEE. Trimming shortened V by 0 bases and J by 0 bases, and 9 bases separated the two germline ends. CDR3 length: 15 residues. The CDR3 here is CASSVGSGLNTEAFF. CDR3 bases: TGTGCCAGCAGCGTAGGGTCAGGATTGAACACTGAAGCTTTCTTT.

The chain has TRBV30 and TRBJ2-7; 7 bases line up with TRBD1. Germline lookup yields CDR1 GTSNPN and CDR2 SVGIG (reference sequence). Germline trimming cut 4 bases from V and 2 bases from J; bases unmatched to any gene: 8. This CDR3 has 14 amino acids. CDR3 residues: CAWTTGVGTYEQYF. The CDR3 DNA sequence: TGTGCCTGGACAACAGGGGTCGGGACCTACGAGCAGTACTTC.

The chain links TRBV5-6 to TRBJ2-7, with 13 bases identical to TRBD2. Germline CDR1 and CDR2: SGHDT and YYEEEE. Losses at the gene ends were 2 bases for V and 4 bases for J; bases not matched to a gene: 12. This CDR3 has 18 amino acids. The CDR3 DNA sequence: TGTGCCAGCAGCTTCACCGGGACTAGCGGGAACTGGATTTACGAGCAGTACTTC. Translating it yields CASSFTGTSGNWIYEQYF.

CDR3 DNA sequence: TGTGCCAGCAGCTTAGTTGGTAGCGGCCACACAGATACGCAGTATTTT. Its protein product is CASSLVGSGHTDTQYF. The V gene is TRBV7-2, the J gene TRBJ2-3, with D possibly being TRBD2 (6 bases). V was shortened by 1 base and J by 2 bases, with 13 bases between the two germline ends. This CDR3 spans 16 amino acids. Germline values: CDR1 SGHTA, CDR2 FQGNSA.